A single sample gave rise to the 29 T cell receptor beta chains below, sequenced in a study of CD8+CD57+ T cells in acquired aplastic anemia. Genomic DNA acted as the template from which TCR beta VDJ combination and CDR3 sequence profiling were carried out. TCRdb fed the reads into MiXCR, producing one record per CDR3 protein. The table lists 200,000 to 250,000 distinct CDR3 sequences, over 40% of them singletons. Flow cytometry had shown expanded CD8+CD57+ cells in the patients chosen for sequencing. Sequencing was done on a sample of sorted CD4+, CD8+, or CD8+CD57+ T cells (not recorded which) from PBMCs. The receptors stem from a human donor with aplastic anemia.

This CDR3 reads CATSRGSGNSPLHF. The DNA of the CDR3 is TGTGCCACCAGCAGAGGCTCAGGGAATTCACCCCTCCACTTT. The V call is TRBV15, the J call TRBJ1-6; D perhaps matches TRBD1 (5 bases). V shed 1 base and J shed 7 bases, with 8 bases lying between them. Germline V gives CDR1 LNHNV, CDR2 YYDKDF (reference sequence). The CDR3 is 14 residues long.

This clonotype was found many times. V is TRBV7-6 and J is TRBJ1-2; D ambiguous. Between the trimmed V and J ends, which lost 5 bases and 6 bases, there was a span of 13 bases. The CDR3 spans 13 residues. Germline-derived CDR1 and CDR2 are SGHVS and FNYEAQ. CDR3 amino acids: CASSPASKNGYTF. CDR3 nucleotide sequence: TGTGCCAGCAGCCCCGCCAGCAAGAATGGCTACACCTTC.

The chain joins TRBV5-1 to TRBJ2-7; tentatively, D is TRBD1 (6 bases). Trimming left V 4 bases short and J 4 bases short, with 15 bases between. This CDR3 is built from 14 residues. From germline, CDR1 is SGHRS and CDR2 YFSETQ. CDR3 DNA: TGCGCCAGCAGCCTAACAGGGATGGAGTACGAGCAGTACTTC. Translated: CASSLTGMEYEQYF.

A word on this clonotype: A much larger clonotype is one base distant, so this may be a read error. This chain joins TRBV29-1 and TRBJ2-7, with TRBD2 matching over 7 bases. Germline-derived CDR1 and CDR2 are SQVTM and ANQGSEA. The CDR3 sequence is 13 residues long. J was trimmed by 3 bases and V by 5 bases; bases with no gene match: 7. The CDR3, as DNA: TGCAGCGTTCGGACCGGGAGGTTCTACGAGCAGTACTTC. This sequence encodes CSVRTGRFYEQYF.

The CDR3: CASSLQRGSYKNIQYF. The CDR3 coding sequence is TGTGCCAGCAGCCTCCAGCGGGGGTCGTACAAAAACATTCAGTACTTC. V and J are TRBV5-6 and TRBJ2-4; TRBD2 agrees at 8 bases. The CDR3 runs to 16 residues. CDR1 and CDR2 from the germline V gene are SGHDT and YYEEEE. V lost 4 bases to trimming and J lost 3 bases; unmatched junction nucleotides: 9.

This sequence joins TRBV7-2 and TRBJ2-3, with 7 bases identical to TRBD2. The germline CDR1 and CDR2 sequences are SGHTA and FQGNSA. The CDR3 runs 13 residues. Losses at the gene ends were 11 bases for V and 0 bases for J; bases not matched to a gene: 5. CDR3 sequence reads: CAGSSGSTDTQYF. The CDR3 coding sequence is TGTGCCGGGAGTAGCGGGAGCACAGATACGCAGTATTTT.

The chain links TRBV6-1 to TRBJ1-6; D is uncertain. Looked up from germline, CDR1 is MNHNS and CDR2 is SASEGT. Trimming stripped 4 bases from V and 7 bases from J, with 11 bases between. This CDR3 is built from 14 residues. The CDR3 sequence is CASSGPGRNSPLHF. CDR3 sequence (DNA): TGTGCCAGCAGTGGCCCCGGGAGGAATTCACCCCTCCACTTT.

The DNA of the CDR3 is TGTGCCAGCAGCACGTGGGGAGGCATAGAGACCCAGTACTTC. Encoded protein: CASSTWGGIETQYF. The chain joins TRBV7-9 to TRBJ2-5, with a tentative D call TRBD2 (6 bases). The germline V gene encodes CDR1 SEHNR and CDR2 FQNEAQ (reference sequence). Trimming stripped 5 bases from V and 4 bases from J, with 14 bases between. The CDR3 runs 14 residues. Full variable domain (remainder filled in from reference TRBV7-9 and TRBJ2-5): DTGVSQNPRHKITKRGQNVTFRCDPISEHNRLYWYRQTLGQGPEFLTYFQNEAQLEKSRLLSDRFSAERPKGSFSTLEIQRTEQGDSAMYLCASSTWGGIETQYFGPGTRLLVL.

This clonotype was picked up many times. The chain carries TRBV20-1 and TRBJ2-6; 8 bases fit TRBD1. CDR1 and CDR2 (germline): DFQATT, SNEGSKA (reference sequence). With 5 bases clipped from V and 2 bases from J, the junction kept 5 bases outside the gene matches. The CDR3 is 15 amino acids. The CDR3 bases are TGCAGTGCTGAAGCAGGGGGCGCTGGGGCCAACGTCCTGACTTTC. Translation gives CSAEAGGAGANVLTF.

This chain links TRBV2 with TRBJ1-3; possibly TRBD1 for D (6 bases). CDR3 size: 13 residues. V was pared by 6 bases and J by 4 bases, with 10 bases between. Germline V gene data show CDR1 as SNHLY and CDR2 as FYNNEI. DNA for the CDR3: TGTGCCAGCAGCCCGACAGGAGGAAACACCATATATTTT. Its protein is CASSPTGGNTIYF.

This clonotype was observed many times. The junction does not match germline at one end; this may be a read error. The CDR3 nucleotides read TGCAGTGCAAGAGACCCAACAAGACAGGGGAACACTGAAGCTTTCTTT. Amino acids: CSARDPTRQGNTEAFF. The gene calls are TRBV20-1 and TRBJ1-1; TRBD1 agrees at 7 bases. There are 16 residues in the CDR3. Germline lookup yields CDR1 DFQATT and CDR2 SNEGSKA (reference sequence).

The chain uses TRBV3-1 and TRBJ2-3; TRBD2 matches 15 bases. V lost 4 bases, J lost 9 bases, and 8 bases stayed unmatched. The CDR3 length is 16 residues. From germline, CDR1 is LGHDT and CDR2 YNNKEL (reference sequence). The CDR3 sequence: CASSPTGGTSGGTQYF. CDR3 nucleotides: TGTGCCAGCAGCCCCACGGGAGGGACTAGCGGGGGGACGCAGTATTTT.

This clonotype showed up just a few times. The V call is TRBV3-1, the J call TRBJ2-1, with D maybe TRBD2 (6 bases). Germline V gives CDR1 LGHDT, CDR2 YNNKEL (reference sequence). With 6 bases removed from V and 0 bases from J, the gap between germline ends came to 15 bases. CDR3 length: 16 amino acids. The chain's CDR3 is CASSSGLLSSYNEQFF. As DNA, the CDR3 is TGTGCCAGCAGTTCGGGACTCCTGAGCTCCTACAATGAGCAGTTCTTC.

This clonotype came up many times. This chain uses TRBV7-2 with TRBJ1-5; possible D gene TRBD1, 5 bases. Germline loops: CDR1 SGHTA, CDR2 FQGNSA. There are 15 residues in the CDR3. Trimming left V 5 bases short and J 0 bases short, with 11 bases between. CDR3 nucleotide sequence: TGTGCCAGCAGCCTCAGGGCCTATAGCAATCAGCCCCAGCATTTT. As protein: CASSLRAYSNQPQHF.

In the case of this clonotype: A much more abundant neighbour one base away suggests this may be a read error. The chain employs TRBV5-5 and TRBJ1-3; unclear D gene. This CDR3 has 15 residues. The germline V gene encodes CDR1 SGHKS and CDR2 YYEKEE (reference sequence). Trimming stripped 2 bases from V and 0 bases from J, with 9 bases between. The CDR3 DNA sequence: TGTGCCAGCAGCTTTACGACCGTCTCTGGAAACACCATATATTTT. Protein sequence: CASSFTTVSGNTIYF. Together with reference TRBV5-5 and TRBJ1-3, the CDR3 gives the full variable domain: DAGVTQSPTHLIKTRGQQVTLRCSPISGHKSVSWYQQVLGQGPQFIFQYYEKEERGRGNFPDRFSARQFPNYSSELNVNALLLGDSALYLCASSFTTVSGNTIYFGEGSWLTVV.

The gene calls are TRBV5-1 and TRBJ1-2, with 8 bases that match TRBD1. This CDR3 is 17 amino acids long. J gave up 7 bases and V 4 bases, and 18 bases lay outside the gene matches. CDR1 and CDR2 (germline): SGHRS, YFSETQ. In nucleotides, the CDR3 is TGCGCCAGCAGCCAGTACGGGACAGGTGGGAATAGCGTTGGCTACACCTTC. Its translation: CASSQYGTGGNSVGYTF.

This clonotype was picked up many times. The DNA for the CDR3 is TGCGCCAGCAGCTTGGCCCAGGGACAGGGGTATAATGAAAAACTGTTTTTT. Its protein product is CASSLAQGQGYNEKLFF. The V and J genes are TRBV5-1 and TRBJ1-4; TRBD1 aligns across 10 bases. Germline assignment: CDR1 SGHRS and CDR2 YFSETQ. The CDR3 loop spans 17 amino acids. V was clipped by 0 bases and J by 4 bases; unmatched bases: 6.

V and J are TRBV15 and TRBJ2-7; TRBD2 aligns across 9 bases. The CDR3 extends over 14 amino acids. Germline V gene sequence: CDR1 LNHNV, CDR2 YYDKDF (reference sequence). The V segment lost 2 bases and the J segment 3 bases; nucleotides outside the gene matches: 2. The CDR3 coding sequence is TGTGCCACCAGCAGAATAGCGGGGGACTACGAGCAGTACTTC. Translated: CATSRIAGDYEQYF.

In the case of this clonotype: A much larger clone lies one base from this, so it may be a read error. This chain uses TRBV5-1 with TRBJ2-7; TRBD2 aligns across 8 bases. Trimming removed 4 bases from V and 7 bases from J; junction bases left unmatched: 13. This CDR3 contains 15 residues. Germline V lookup: CDR1 SGHRS, CDR2 YFSETQ. The CDR3 spells CASSLGGEDLREQYF. The CDR3 bases are TGCGCCAGCAGCCTCGGGGGGGAGGACTTACGAGAGCAGTACTTC. Supplemented by reference TRBV5-1 and TRBJ2-7, the full variable domain reads KAGVTQTPRYLIKTRGQQVTLSCSPISGHRSVSWYQQTPGQGLQFLFEYFSETQRNKGNFPGRFSGRQFSNSRSEMNVSTLELGDSALYLCASSLGGEDLREQYFGPGTRLTVT.

The V gene is TRBV10-3, the J gene TRBJ1-1; no reliable D call. With 4 bases removed from V and 5 bases from J, the gap between germline ends came to 8 bases. CDR1 is ENHRY, CDR2 SYGVKD, per germline. The CDR3 extends over 12 amino acids. The DNA for the CDR3 is TGTGCCATCAGTGCGGTTCGAACTGAAGCTTTCTTT. Residues: CAISAVRTEAFF.

This clonotype was seen ten or more times. This sequence joins TRBV11-3 and TRBJ2-5; tentatively, D is TRBD2 (6 bases). Trimming left V 1 base short and J 4 bases short, with 13 bases between. Germline V lookup: CDR1 SGHNT, CDR2 YENEEA. The CDR3 contains 15 residues. CDR3 nucleotide sequence: TGTGCCAGCAGCTTAGGGTACGGGCGGGGAGAGACCCAGTACTTC. Its protein product is CASSLGYGRGETQYF.

This clonotype was counted many times. This chain uses TRBV20-1 with TRBJ2-6; D is undetermined. The germline CDR1 and CDR2 sequences are DFQATT and SNEGSKA (reference sequence). This CDR3 is built from 15 residues. The germline V and J ends were trimmed by 0 bases and 0 bases, with 6 bases remaining between them. The CDR3 nucleotides are TGCAGTGCTAGAGATTCGGGCTCTGGGGCCAACGTCCTGACTTTC. This gives the protein CSARDSGSGANVLTF.

This chain links TRBV25-1 with TRBJ2-1; 8 positions agree with TRBD1. Losses at the gene ends were 3 bases for V and 6 bases for J; bases not matched to a gene: 4. Germline-derived CDR1 and CDR2 are MGHDK and SYGVNS. The CDR3 has 14 residues. The CDR3 sequence: CASSEQGALNEQFF. CDR3 sequence (DNA): TGTGCCAGCAGTGAGCAGGGGGCGCTCAATGAGCAGTTCTTC. The full variable domain, completed using reference TRBV25-1 and TRBJ2-1, is EADIYQTPRYLVIGTGKKITLECSQTMGHDKMYWYQQDPGMELHLIHYSYGVNSTEKGDLSSESTVSRIRTEHFPLTLESARPSHTSQYLCASSEQGALNEQFFGPGTRLTVL.

The J gene is TRBJ1-1, the V gene TRBV6-1, with D unclear. Germline CDR1 MNHNS, CDR2 SASEGT. This CDR3 spans 14 amino acids. The germline V and J ends were trimmed by 7 bases and 2 bases, with 14 bases remaining between them. The CDR3 DNA reads TGTGCCAGCATCAACACGGGGAGCAACACTGAAGCTTTCTTT. Amino acids: CASINTGSNTEAFF.

This chain connects TRBV9 to TRBJ2-1, with unresolved D. The CDR3 is made up of 14 amino acids. Germline lookup yields CDR1 SGDLS and CDR2 YYNGEE. The ends were cut back, 3 bases at V and 3 bases at J, with 10 bases in the middle. CDR3 DNA: TGTGCCAGCAGCGCCCCGTATGACTACAATGAGCAGTTCTTC. Amino acid sequence: CASSAPYDYNEQFF.

As regards this clonotype: A read error may explain this, as a much larger clone is one base away. The genes are TRBV2 and TRBJ2-2, with 8 nucleotides matching TRBD1. Germline-derived CDR1 and CDR2 are SNHLY and FYNNEI. CDR3 size: 13 residues. This chain's CDR3 is CASRYRGDGGLFF. In DNA, the CDR3 is TGTGCCAGCAGATACAGGGGGGACGGGGGGCTGTTTTTT.

This chain links TRBV24-1 with TRBJ1-2; D might be TRBD1 (5 bases). The V gene's germline CDR1 is KGHDR and CDR2 SFDVKD. This CDR3 contains 14 residues. Trimming removed 1 base at V and 8 bases at J, with 13 bases between. CDR3 amino acids: CATSDFGQGGGYTF. As DNA, the CDR3 is TGTGCCACCAGTGATTTCGGGCAGGGAGGAGGCTACACCTTC.

The count of this clonotype is one. The rearrangement joins TRBV15 to TRBJ2-3, with a weak D call TRBD1 (5 bases). The germline V gene has CDR1 LNHNV and CDR2 YYDKDF (reference sequence). The CDR3 is 15 amino acids. Trimming left V 4 bases short and J 2 bases short, with 13 bases between. CDR3 DNA: TGTGCCACCAGCAATGCCGTACAGGTCACAGATACGCAGTATTTT. It specifies CATSNAVQVTDTQYF.

This clonotype showed up just a few times. Compared with germline, one end of the junction differs, possibly owing to a read error. The chain carries TRBV10-3 and TRBJ1-2; 7 bases agree with TRBD1. CDR1 and CDR2 from the germline V gene are ENHRY and SYGVKD. CDR3 length: 16 residues. The DNA of the CDR3 is TGTGCCAGCAGTTTATCGTCCTCAGGGGGGAGAGGTGGCTACACCTTC. The encoded protein is CASSLSSSGGRGGYTF.